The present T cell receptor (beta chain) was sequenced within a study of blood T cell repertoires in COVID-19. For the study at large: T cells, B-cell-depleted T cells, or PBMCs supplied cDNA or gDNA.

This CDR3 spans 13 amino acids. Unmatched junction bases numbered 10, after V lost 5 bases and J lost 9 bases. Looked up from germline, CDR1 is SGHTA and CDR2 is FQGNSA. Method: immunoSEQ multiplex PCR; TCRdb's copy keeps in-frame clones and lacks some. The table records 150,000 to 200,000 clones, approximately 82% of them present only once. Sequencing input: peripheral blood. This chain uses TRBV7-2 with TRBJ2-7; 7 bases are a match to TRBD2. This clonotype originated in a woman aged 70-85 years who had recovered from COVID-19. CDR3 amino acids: CASSPQRTRGQYF. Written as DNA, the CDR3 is TGTGCCAGCAGCCCCCAGAGGACTAGGGGGCAGTACTTC.